This T cell receptor (beta chain) is from a study of T cell repertoires in cytomegalovirus infection. Overall study: Epitope selection comprised recently identified HLA-C-restricted CMV epitopes and well-studied HLA-B-restricted CMV epitopes. Both a matching HLA type and CMV infection were indicated by public TCR beta signatures. Study-wide points: Ex vivo responses were dominated by HLA-C-restricted CMV-specific TCR beta clonotypes. Using cumulative public TCR beta family frequency, the authors identified those who carried CMV together with the relevant HLA.

V was cut by 5 bases and J by 5 bases, with 13 bases left in between. The CDR3 sequence is 14 residues long. Germline CDR1 is SGHVS and CDR2 is FQNEAQ. TCRdb analysed the reads with MiXCR anew, one entry per CDR3 protein. This table has approximately 730,000 distinct CDR3 sequences, around 32% appearing once. Comments on this clonotype: Its matching antigen is unknown.

This TCR came from a human donor in good health (CMV status not recorded). Some clones in this sample may be carry-over from other donors' samples. The sample was cultured PBMCs, taken from culture after CMV antigen stimulation. The chain employs TRBV7-8 and TRBJ2-1, with D possibly being TRBD1 or TRBD2 (5 bases each). CDR3 protein: CASSKLGRHNEQFF. The CDR3 bases are TGTGCCAGCAGCAAATTGGGACGTCACAATGAGCAGTTCTTC.